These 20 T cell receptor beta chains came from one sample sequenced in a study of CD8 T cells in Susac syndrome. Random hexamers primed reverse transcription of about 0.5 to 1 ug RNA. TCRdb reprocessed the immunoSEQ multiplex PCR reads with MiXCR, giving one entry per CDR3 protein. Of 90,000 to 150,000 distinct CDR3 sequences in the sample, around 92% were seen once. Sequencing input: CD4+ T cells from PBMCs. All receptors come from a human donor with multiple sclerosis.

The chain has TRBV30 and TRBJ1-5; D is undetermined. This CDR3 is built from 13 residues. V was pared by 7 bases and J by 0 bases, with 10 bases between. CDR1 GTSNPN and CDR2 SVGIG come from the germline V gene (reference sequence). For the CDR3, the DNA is TGTGCCTACCGAGGAGATAGCAATCAGCCCCAGCATTTT. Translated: CAYRGDSNQPQHF.

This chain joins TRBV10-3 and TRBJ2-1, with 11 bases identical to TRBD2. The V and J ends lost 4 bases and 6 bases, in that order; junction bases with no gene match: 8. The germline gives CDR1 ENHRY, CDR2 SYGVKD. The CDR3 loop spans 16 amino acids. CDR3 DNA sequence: TGTGCCATCAGTGGCACCCTAGCGGGGGGTAGCAATGAGCAGTTCTTC. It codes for CAISGTLAGGSNEQFF.

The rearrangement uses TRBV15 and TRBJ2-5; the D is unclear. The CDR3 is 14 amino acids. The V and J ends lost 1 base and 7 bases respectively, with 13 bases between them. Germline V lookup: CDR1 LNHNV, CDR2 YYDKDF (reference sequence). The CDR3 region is CATSRAWDPLTQYF. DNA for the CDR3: TGTGCCACCAGCAGAGCCTGGGATCCCCTGACCCAGTACTTC. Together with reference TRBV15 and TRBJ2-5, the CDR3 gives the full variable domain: DAMVIQNPRYQVTQFGKPVTLSCSQTLNHNVMYWYQQKSSQAPKLLFHYYDKDFNNEADTPDNFQSRRPNTSFCFLDIRSPGLGDTAMYLCATSRAWDPLTQYFGPGTRLLVL.

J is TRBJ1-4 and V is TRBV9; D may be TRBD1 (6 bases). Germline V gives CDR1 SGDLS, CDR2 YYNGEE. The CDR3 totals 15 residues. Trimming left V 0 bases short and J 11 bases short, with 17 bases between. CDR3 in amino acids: CASSVVGGKGEKLFF. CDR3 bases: TGTGCCAGCAGCGTAGTAGGGGGTAAGGGGGAGAAACTGTTTTTT.

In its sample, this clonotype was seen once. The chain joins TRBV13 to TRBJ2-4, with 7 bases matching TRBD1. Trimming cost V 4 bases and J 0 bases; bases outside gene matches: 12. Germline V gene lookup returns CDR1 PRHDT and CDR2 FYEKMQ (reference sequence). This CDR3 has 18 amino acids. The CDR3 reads CASSWWTGDPLAKNIQYF. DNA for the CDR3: TGTGCCAGCAGCTGGTGGACAGGCGATCCACTAGCCAAAAACATTCAGTACTTC.

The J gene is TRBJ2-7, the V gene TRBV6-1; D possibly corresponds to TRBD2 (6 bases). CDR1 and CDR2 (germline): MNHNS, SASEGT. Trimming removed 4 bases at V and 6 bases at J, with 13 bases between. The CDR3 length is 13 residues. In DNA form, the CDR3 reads TGTGCCAGCAGTGTTAGCGGCGGCCCCGAGCAGTACTTC. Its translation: CASSVSGGPEQYF.

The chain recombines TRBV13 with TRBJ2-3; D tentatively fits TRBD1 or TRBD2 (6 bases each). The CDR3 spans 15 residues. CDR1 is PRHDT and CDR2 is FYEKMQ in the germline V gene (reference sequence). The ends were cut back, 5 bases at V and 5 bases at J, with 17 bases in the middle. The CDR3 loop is CASSELQGGKDTQYF. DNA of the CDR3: TGTGCCAGCAGCGAGCTACAGGGCGGGAAAGATACGCAGTATTTT.

The CDR3 sequence: CASSTAGGRETQYF. CDR3 DNA: TGTGCCAGCAGCACCGCGGGGGGGAGAGAGACCCAGTACTTC. The chain has TRBV5-4 and TRBJ2-5; TRBD2 agrees at 9 bases. Germline CDR1 is SGHNT and CDR2 is YYREEE (reference sequence). The CDR3 extends over 14 amino acids. Trimming took 4 bases from V and 4 from J; bases not matched to a gene: 5.

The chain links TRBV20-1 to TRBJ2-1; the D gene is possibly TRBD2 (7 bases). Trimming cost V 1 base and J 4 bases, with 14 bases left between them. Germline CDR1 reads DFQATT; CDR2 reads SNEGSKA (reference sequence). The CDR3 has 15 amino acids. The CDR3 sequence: CSARGGRGSYNEQFF. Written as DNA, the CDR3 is TGCAGTGCTAGAGGGGGGCGGGGGAGTTACAATGAGCAGTTCTTC.

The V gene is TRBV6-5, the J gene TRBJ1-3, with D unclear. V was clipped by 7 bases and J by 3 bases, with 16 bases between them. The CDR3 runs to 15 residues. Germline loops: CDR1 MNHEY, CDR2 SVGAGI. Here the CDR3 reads CASTRGREGGNTIYF. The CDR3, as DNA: TGTGCCAGCACCCGAGGGAGGGAGGGTGGAAACACCATATATTTT.

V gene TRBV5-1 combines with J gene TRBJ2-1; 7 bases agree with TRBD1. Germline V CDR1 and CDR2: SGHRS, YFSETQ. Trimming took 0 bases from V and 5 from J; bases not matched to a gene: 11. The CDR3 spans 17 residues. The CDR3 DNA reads TGCGCCAGCAGCTTGGCGGTACTAGGGGGCGCCGACAATGAGCAGTTCTTC. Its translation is CASSLAVLGGADNEQFF. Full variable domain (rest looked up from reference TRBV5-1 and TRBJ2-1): KAGVTQTPRYLIKTRGQQVTLSCSPISGHRSVSWYQQTPGQGLQFLFEYFSETQRNKGNFPGRFSGRQFSNSRSEMNVSTLELGDSALYLCASSLAVLGGADNEQFFGPGTRLTVL.

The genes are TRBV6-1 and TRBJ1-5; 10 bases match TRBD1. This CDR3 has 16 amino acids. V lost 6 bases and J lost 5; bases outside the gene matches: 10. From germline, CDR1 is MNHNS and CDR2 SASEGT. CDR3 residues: CASSRTLTGGDQPQHF. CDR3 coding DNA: TGTGCCAGCAGCCGAACCCTGACAGGGGGCGATCAGCCCCAGCATTTT.

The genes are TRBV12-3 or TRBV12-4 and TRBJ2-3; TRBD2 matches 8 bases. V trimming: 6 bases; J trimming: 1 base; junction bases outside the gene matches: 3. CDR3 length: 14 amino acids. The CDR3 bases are TGTGCCAGCAGACGAGCGGGGGGCACAGATACGCAGTATTTT. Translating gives CASRRAGGTDTQYF.

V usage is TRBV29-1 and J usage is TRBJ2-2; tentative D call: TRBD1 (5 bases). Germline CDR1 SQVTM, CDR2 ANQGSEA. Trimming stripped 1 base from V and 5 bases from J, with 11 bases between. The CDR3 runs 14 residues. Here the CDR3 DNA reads TGCAGCGTTGAAGCGTGGCCAGGGACCGGGGAGCTGTTTTTT. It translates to CSVEAWPGTGELFF.

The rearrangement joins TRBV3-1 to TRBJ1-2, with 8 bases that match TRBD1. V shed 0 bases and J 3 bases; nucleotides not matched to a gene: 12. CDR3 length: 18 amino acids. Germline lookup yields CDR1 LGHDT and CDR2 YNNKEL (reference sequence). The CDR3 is CASSQETSWQGAYYGYTF. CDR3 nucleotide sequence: TGTGCCAGCAGCCAAGAGACTAGTTGGCAGGGGGCGTACTATGGCTACACCTTC.

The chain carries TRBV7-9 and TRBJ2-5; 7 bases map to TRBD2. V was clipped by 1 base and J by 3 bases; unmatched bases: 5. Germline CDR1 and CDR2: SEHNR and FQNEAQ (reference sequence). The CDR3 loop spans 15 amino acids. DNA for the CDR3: TGTGCCAGCAGCTTAGTCGGTGGGGGGGAAGAGACCCAGTACTTC. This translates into CASSLVGGGEETQYF.

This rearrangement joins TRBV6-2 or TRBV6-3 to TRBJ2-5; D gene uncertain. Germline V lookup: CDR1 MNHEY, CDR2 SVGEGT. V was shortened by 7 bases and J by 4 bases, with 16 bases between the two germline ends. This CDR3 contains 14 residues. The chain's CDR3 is CASTPNLDPETQYF. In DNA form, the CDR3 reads TGTGCCAGCACCCCCAACCTAGACCCAGAGACCCAGTACTTC.

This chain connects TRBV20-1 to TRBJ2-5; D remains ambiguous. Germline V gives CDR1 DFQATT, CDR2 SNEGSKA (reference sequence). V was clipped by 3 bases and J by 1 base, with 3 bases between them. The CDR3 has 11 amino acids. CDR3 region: CSARSQETQYF. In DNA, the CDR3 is TGCAGTGCTAGGTCCCAAGAGACCCAGTACTTC.

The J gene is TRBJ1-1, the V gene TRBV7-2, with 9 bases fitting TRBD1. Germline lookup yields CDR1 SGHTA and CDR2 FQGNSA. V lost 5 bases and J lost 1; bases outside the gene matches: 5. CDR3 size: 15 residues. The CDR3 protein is CASSPRTGANTEAFF. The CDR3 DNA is TGTGCCAGCAGCCCACGGACAGGGGCGAACACTGAAGCTTTCTTT.

The CDR3, as DNA: TGTGCCAGCAGTTCCGTCTACAATGAGCAGTTCTTC. Translation gives CASSSVYNEQFF. The chain combines TRBV6-2 or TRBV6-3 with TRBJ2-1, with D unclear. The germline V gene has CDR1 MNHEY and CDR2 SVGEGT. V shed 4 bases and J shed 3 bases, with 4 bases lying between them. The CDR3 extends over 12 amino acids.